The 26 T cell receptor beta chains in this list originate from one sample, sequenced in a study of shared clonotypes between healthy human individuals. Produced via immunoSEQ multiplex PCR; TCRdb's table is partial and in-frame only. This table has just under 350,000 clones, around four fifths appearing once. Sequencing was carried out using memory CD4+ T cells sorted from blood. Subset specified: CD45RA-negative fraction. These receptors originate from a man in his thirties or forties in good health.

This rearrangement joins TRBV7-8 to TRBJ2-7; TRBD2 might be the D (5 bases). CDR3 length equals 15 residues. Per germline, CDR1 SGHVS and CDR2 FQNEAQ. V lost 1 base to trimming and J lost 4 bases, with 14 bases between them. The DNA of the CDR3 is TGTGCCAGCAGCTTAGAGAGAGGTCGAGGGTACGAGCAGTACTTC. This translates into CASSLERGRGYEQYF.

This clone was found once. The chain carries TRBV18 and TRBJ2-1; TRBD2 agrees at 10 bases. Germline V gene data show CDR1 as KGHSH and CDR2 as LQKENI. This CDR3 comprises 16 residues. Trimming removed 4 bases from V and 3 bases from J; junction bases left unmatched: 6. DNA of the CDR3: TGTGCCAGCTCACTAAAAGGACTAGCGGACTACAATGAGCAGTTCTTC. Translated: CASSLKGLADYNEQFF.

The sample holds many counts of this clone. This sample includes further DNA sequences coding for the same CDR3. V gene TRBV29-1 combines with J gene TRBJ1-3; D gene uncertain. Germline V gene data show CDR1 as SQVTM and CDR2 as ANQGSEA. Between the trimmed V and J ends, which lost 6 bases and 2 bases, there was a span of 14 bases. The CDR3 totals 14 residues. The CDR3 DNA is TGCAGCGTCGGATTGGGTCAGGCTGGAAACACCATATATTTT. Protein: CSVGLGQAGNTIYF.

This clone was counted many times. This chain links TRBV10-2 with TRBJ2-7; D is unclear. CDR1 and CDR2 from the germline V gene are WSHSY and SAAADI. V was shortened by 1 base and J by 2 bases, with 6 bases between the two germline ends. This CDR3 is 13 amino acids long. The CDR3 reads CASSEYHTYEQYF. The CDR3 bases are TGCGCCAGCAGTGAGTACCACACCTACGAGCAGTACTTC.

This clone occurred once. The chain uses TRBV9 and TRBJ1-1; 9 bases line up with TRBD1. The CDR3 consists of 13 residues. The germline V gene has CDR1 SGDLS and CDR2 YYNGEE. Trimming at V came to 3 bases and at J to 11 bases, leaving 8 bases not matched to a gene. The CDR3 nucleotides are TGTGCCAGCAGCGCGACCGGGACAGGGCTTGCTTTCTTT. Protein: CASSATGTGLAFF. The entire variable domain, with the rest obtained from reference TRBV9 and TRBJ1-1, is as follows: DSGVTQTPKHLITATGQRVTLRCSPRSGDLSVYWYQQSLDQGLQFLIQYYNGEERAKGNILERFSAQQFPDLHSELNLSSLELGDSALYFCASSATGTGLAFFGQGTRLTVV.

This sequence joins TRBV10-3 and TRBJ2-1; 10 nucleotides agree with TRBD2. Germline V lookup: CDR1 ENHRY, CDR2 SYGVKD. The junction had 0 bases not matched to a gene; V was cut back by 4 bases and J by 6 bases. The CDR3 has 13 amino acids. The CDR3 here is CAISVAGGNEQFF. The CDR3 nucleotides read TGTGCCATCAGTGTAGCGGGAGGCAATGAGCAGTTCTTC.

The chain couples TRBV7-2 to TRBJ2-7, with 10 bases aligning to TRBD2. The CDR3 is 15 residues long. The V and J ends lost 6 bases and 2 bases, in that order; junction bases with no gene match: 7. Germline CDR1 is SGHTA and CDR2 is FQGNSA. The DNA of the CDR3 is TGTGCCAGCAGGGCCGGGACTAGCGCGACCTACGAGCAGTACTTC. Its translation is CASRAGTSATYEQYF.

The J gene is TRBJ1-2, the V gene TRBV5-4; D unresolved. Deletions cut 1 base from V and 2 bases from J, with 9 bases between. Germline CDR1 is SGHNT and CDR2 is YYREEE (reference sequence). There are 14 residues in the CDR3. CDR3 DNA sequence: TGTGCCAGCAGCTTGATCAGAGAAAACTATGGCTACACCTTC. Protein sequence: CASSLIRENYGYTF.

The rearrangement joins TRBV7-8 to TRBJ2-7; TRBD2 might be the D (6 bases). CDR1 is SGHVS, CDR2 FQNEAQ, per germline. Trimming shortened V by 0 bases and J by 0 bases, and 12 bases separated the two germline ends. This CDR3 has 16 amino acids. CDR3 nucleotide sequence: TGTGCCAGCAGCTTAGCCCACGGGGGAACCTCCTACGAGCAGTACTTC. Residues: CASSLAHGGTSYEQYF.

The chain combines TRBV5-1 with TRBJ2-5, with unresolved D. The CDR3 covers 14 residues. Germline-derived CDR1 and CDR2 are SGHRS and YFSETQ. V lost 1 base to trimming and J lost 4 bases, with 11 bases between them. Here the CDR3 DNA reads TGCGCCAGCAGCTTGCGTCTAGGGTCAGAGACCCAGTACTTC. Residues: CASSLRLGSETQYF.

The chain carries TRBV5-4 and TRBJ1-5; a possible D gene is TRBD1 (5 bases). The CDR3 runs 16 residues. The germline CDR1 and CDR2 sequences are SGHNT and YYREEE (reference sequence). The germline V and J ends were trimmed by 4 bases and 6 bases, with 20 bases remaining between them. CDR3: CASSLGGGTLAQPQHF. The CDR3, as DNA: TGTGCCAGCAGCCTCGGGGGAGGCACGTTAGCTCAGCCCCAGCATTTT.

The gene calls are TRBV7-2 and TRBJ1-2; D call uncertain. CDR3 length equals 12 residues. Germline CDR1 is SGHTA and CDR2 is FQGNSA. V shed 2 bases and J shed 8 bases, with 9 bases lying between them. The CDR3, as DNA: TGTGCCAGCAGCTTACGTGGCGGGGGCTACACCTTC. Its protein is CASSLRGGGYTF.

This CDR3 reads CASSLSGTGPYEQYF. Here the CDR3 DNA reads TGTGCCAGCAGCTTATCCGGGACAGGCCCCTACGAGCAGTACTTC. The J gene is TRBJ2-7, the V gene TRBV5-4; 8 bases map to TRBD1. There are 15 residues in the CDR3. The ends lost 2 bases at V and 2 bases at J; junction bases unmatched: 6. Germline V gene data show CDR1 as SGHNT and CDR2 as YYREEE (reference sequence).

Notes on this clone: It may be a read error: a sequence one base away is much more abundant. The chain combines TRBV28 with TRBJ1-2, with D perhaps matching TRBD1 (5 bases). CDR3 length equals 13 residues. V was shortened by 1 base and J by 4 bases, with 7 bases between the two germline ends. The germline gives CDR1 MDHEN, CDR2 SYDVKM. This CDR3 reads CASSLLGGYGYTF. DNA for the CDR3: TGTGCCAGCAGTTTATTGGGGGGCTATGGCTACACCTTC.

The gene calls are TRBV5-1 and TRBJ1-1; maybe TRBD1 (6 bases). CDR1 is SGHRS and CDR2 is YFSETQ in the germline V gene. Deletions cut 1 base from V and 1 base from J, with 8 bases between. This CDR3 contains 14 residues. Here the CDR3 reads CASSLTGKNTEAFF. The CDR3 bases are TGCGCCAGCAGCTTGACAGGGAAGAACACTGAAGCTTTCTTT. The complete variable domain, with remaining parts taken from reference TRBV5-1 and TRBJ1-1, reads KAGVTQTPRYLIKTRGQQVTLSCSPISGHRSVSWYQQTPGQGLQFLFEYFSETQRNKGNFPGRFSGRQFSNSRSEMNVSTLELGDSALYLCASSLTGKNTEAFFGQGTRLTVV.

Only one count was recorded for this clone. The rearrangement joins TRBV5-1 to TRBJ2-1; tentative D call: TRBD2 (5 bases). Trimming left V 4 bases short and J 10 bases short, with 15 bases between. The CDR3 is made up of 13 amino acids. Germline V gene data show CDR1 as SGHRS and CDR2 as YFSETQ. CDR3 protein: CASSPEPSGEQFF. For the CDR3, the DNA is TGCGCCAGCAGCCCGGAGCCCTCGGGGGAGCAGTTCTTC.

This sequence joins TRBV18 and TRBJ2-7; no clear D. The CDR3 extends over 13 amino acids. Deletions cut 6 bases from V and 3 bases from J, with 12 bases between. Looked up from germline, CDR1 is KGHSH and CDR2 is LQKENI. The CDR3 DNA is TGTGCCAGCTCTGATCAAAAACGCTACGAGCAGTACTTC. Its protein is CASSDQKRYEQYF.

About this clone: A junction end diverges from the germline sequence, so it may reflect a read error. The chain's CDR3 is CASSFGGTGELFF. The CDR3 bases are TGTGCTAGCAGCTTTGGGGGCACCGGGGAGCTGTTTTTT. The genes are TRBV7-7 and TRBJ2-2; either TRBD1 or TRBD2 may supply D (5 bases each). Germline V gives CDR1 SSHAT, CDR2 FNYEAQ (reference sequence). The CDR3 contains 13 residues.

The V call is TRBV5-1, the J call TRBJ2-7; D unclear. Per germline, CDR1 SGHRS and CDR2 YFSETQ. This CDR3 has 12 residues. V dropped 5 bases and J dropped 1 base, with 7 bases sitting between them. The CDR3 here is CASRSDSYEQYF. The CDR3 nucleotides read TGCGCCAGCAGATCCGATTCCTACGAGCAGTACTTC.

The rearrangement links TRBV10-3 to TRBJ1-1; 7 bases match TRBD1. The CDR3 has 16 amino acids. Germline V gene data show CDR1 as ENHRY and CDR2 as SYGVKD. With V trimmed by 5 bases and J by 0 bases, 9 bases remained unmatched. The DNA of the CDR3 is TGTGCCATCAGTAGGGGGCCTGGCGGGGTGAACACTGAAGCTTTCTTT. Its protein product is CAISRGPGGVNTEAFF.

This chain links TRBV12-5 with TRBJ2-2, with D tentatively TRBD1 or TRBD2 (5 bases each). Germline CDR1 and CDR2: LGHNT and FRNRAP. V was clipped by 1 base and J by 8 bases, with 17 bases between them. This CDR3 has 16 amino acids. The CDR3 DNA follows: TGTGCTAGTGGTTTGGGGCAGGGAGTACAAGGTGGGGAGCTGTTTTTT. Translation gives CASGLGQGVQGGELFF. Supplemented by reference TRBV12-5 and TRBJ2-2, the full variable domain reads DARVTQTPRHKVTEMGQEVTMRCQPILGHNTVFWYRQTMMQGLELLAYFRNRAPLDDSGMPKDRFSAEMPDATLATLKIQPSEPRDSAVYFCASGLGQGVQGGELFFGEGSRLTVL.

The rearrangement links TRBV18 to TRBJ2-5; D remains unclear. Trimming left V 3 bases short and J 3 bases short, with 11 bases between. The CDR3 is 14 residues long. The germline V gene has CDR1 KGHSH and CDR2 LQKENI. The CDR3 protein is CASSPQSAEETQYF. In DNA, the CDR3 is TGTGCCAGCTCACCCCAATCAGCCGAAGAGACCCAGTACTTC.

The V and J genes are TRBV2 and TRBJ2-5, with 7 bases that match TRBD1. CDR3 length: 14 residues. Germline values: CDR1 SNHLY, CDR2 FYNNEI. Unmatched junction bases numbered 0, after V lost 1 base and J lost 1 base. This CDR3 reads CASSEGTGQETQYF. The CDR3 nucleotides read TGTGCCAGCAGTGAAGGGACAGGCCAAGAGACCCAGTACTTC.

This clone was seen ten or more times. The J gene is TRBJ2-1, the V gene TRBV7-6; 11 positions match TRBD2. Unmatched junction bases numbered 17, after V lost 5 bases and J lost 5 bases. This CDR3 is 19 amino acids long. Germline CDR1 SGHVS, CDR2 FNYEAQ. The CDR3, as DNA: TGTGCCAGCAGCCCTGCGGCGACTAGCGGGGCCTCGCGCAACAATGAGCAGTTCTTC. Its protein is CASSPAATSGASRNNEQFF.

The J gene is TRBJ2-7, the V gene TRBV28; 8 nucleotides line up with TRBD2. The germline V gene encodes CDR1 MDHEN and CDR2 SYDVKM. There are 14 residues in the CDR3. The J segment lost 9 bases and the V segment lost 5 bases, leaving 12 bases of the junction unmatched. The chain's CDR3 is CASSLQRGRASQYF. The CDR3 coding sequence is TGTGCCAGCAGTCTCCAGCGGGGGAGAGCCTCGCAGTACTTC.

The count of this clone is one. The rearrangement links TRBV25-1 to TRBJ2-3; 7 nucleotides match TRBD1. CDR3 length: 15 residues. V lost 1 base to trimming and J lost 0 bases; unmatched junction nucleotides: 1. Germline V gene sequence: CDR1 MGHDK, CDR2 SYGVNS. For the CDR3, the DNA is TGTGCCAGCAGTGAATGGGGACAGAGCACAGATACGCAGTATTTT. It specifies CASSEWGQSTDTQYF.